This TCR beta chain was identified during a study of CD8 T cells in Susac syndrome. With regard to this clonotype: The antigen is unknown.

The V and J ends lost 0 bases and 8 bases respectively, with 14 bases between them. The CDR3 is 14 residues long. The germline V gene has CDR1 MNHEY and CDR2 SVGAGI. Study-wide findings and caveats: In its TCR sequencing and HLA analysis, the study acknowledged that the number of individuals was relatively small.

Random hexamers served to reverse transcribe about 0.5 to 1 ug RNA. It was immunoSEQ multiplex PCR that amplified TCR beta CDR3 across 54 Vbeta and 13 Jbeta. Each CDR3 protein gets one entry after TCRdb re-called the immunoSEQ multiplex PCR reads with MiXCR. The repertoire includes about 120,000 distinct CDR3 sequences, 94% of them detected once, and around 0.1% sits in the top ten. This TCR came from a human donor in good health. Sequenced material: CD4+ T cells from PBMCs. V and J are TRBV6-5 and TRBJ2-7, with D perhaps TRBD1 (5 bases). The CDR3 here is CASSYSKGINKQYF. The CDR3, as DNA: TGTGCCAGCAGTTACTCAAAGGGGATAAATAAGCAGTACTTC.